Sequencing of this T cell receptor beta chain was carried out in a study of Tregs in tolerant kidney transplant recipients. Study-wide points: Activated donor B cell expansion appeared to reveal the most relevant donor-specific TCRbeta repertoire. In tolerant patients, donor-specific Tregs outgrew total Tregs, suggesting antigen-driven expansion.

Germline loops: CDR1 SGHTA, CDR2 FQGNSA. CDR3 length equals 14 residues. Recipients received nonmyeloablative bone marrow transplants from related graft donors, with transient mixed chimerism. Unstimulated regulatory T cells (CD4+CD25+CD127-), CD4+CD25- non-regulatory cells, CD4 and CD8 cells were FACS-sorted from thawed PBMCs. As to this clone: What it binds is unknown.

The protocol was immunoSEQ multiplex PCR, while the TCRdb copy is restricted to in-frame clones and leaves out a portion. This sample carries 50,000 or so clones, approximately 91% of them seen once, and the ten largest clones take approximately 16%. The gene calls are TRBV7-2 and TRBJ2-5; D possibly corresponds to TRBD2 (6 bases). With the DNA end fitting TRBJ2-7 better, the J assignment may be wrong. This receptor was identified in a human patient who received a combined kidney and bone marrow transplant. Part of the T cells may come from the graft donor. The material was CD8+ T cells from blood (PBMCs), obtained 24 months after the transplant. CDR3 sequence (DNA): TGTGCCGGCTCAGTAGCGGAGGGCTCCTACGAGCAGTACTTC. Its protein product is CAGSVAEGSYEQYF.